This T cell receptor beta chain originates from a study of beta chain features in type 1 diabetes. Study-level information: Age, gender and cell yields were similar between patients and healthy donors.

Germline loops: CDR1 MDHEN, CDR2 SYDVKM. The CDR3 has 12 residues. V dropped 4 bases and J dropped 5 bases, with 6 bases sitting between them. A note on this clone: Its target is not known.

Study findings and constraints: The naive, central memory and Treg TCRB repertoires looked more alike in patients than they did in healthy donors.

The authors obtained over 95% purity in all sorted populations. Sequencing targeted expressed TCRB transcripts, as all isolated RNA had been reverse transcribed. Generated by immunoSEQ multiplex PCR, the TCRdb table keeps only in-frame clones and is missing some. The repertoire has 860,000 or so clones, roughly 16% of them found once; the top ten carry 0.02% to 0.03%. The TCR comes from a young woman in good health. The chain has TRBV28 and TRBJ2-1; no clear D gene. The sequencing input was naive CD4+ T cells from blood. Here the CDR3 reads CASSSINNEQFF. CDR3 coding DNA: TGTGCCAGCAGTTCCATCAACAATGAGCAGTTCTTC.